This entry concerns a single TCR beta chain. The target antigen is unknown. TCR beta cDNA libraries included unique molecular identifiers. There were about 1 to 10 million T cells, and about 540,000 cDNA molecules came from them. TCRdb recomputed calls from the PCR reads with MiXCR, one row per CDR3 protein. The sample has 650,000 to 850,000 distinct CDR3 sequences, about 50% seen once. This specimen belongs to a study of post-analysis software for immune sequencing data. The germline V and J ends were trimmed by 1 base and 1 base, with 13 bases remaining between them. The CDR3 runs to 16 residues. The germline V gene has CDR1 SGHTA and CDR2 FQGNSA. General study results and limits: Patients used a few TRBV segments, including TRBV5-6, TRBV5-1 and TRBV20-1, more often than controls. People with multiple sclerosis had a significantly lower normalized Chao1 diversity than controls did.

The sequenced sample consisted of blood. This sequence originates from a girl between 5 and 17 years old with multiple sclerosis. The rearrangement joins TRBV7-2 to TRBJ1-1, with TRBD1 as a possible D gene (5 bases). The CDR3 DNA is TGTGCCAGCAGCTTAGACGGGGCAGGGCGGAACACTGAAGCTTTCTTT. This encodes CASSLDGAGRNTEAFF.